This passage covers 2 T cell receptor beta chains from one sample sequenced in a study of blood T cell repertoires in COVID-19. Method: immunoSEQ multiplex PCR; TCRdb's copy keeps in-frame clones and lacks some. The sample lists about 60,000 clones, approximately 89% occurring once. Sequencing input: peripheral blood. These receptor sequences come from a woman aged 60-75 years with active COVID-19.

The genes are TRBV14 and TRBJ1-1; tentative D call: TRBD1 (6 bases). The CDR3 extends over 14 amino acids. Germline V gene data show CDR1 as SGHDN and CDR2 as FVKESK. Trimming removed 3 bases at V and 10 bases at J, with 18 bases between. DNA for the CDR3: TGTGCCAGCAGCCATTTAACAGGGTCGAGGGCAGCTTTCTTT. As protein: CASSHLTGSRAAFF.

The CDR3 DNA follows: TGTGCCAGCAGCTTACGACTAGCGGGGGACCCCTCCTACAATGAGCAGTTCTTC. It yields the protein CASSLRLAGDPSYNEQFF. This chain connects TRBV5-6 to TRBJ2-1, with 12 bases that match TRBD2. This CDR3 is 18 amino acids long. Losses at the gene ends were 2 bases for V and 0 bases for J; bases not matched to a gene: 6. CDR1 and CDR2 (germline): SGHDT, YYEEEE.